This passage covers 30 T cell receptor beta chains from one sample sequenced in a study of early T cells in non-severe SARS-CoV-2 infection. Via MiXCR, TCRdb re-called the 5' RACE reads, giving one row per CDR3 protein. Altogether about 56,000 distinct CDR3 sequences are present, more than 12% being singletons, with the ten largest covering approximately 4%. This specimen consisted of whole blood, obtained at baseline. The receptors were sampled from an adult who was a healthcare worker with PCR-confirmed SARS-CoV-2 infection or an uninfected control (not recorded which).

The V and J genes are TRBV7-8 and TRBJ2-5; D possibly corresponds to TRBD2 (5 bases). The CDR3 length is 13 residues. Germline V gives CDR1 SGHVS, CDR2 FQNEAQ. V lost 3 bases, J lost 2 bases, and 7 bases lay in between. Here the CDR3 reads CASSFSVQETQYF. The CDR3 nucleotides are TGTGCCAGCAGCTTTAGCGTTCAAGAGACCCAGTACTTC.

The chain uses TRBV5-1 and TRBJ2-7, with no clear D. CDR3 length: 14 residues. Per germline, CDR1 SGHRS and CDR2 YFSETQ. Trimming removed 4 bases from V and 2 bases from J, with 13 bases in between. CDR3 loop: CASSIDRNPYEQYF. The CDR3 DNA follows: TGCGCCAGCAGCATCGACCGTAACCCCTACGAGCAGTACTTC.

This clonotype appeared many times. This chain uses TRBV29-1 with TRBJ2-3, with a possible D match to TRBD2 (5 bases). Germline CDR1 is SQVTM and CDR2 is ANQGSEA. V lost 4 bases and J lost 5, with 13 bases in between. The CDR3 runs 13 residues. The CDR3 loop is CSVGRGGVDTQYF. The CDR3 DNA sequence: TGCAGCGTTGGCAGAGGAGGTGTAGATACGCAGTATTTT.

This clonotype came up a few times. Here the CDR3 reads CASGRNVRDSYGYTF. The CDR3 DNA reads as TGTGCTAGTGGGCGCAACGTCCGGGACAGCTATGGCTACACCTTC. V gene TRBV12-5 combines with J gene TRBJ1-2; TRBD1 agrees at 7 bases. The CDR3 is made up of 15 amino acids. The germline V gene encodes CDR1 LGHNT and CDR2 FRNRAP. The junction had 11 bases not matched to a gene; V was cut back by 6 bases and J by 4 bases.

The sample holds a few counts of this clonotype. The chain joins TRBV2 to TRBJ2-5; D call uncertain. The V end lost 6 bases, the J end lost 3 bases, and 8 bases lay between the germline ends. The CDR3 is 12 amino acids. The germline CDR1 and CDR2 sequences are SNHLY and FYNNEI. The CDR3 loop reads CASSVAEETQYF. DNA for the CDR3: TGTGCCAGCAGCGTAGCTGAAGAGACCCAGTACTTC.

This clonotype has just a few counts. The chain is built from TRBV6-6 and TRBJ2-5; D remains unclear. V was shortened by 6 bases and J by 5 bases, with 13 bases between the two germline ends. Germline CDR1 and CDR2: MNHNY and SVGAGI (reference sequence). The CDR3 is 13 amino acids. The CDR3 DNA follows: TGTGCCAGCAGCCAACCCAGAGTGGAGACCCAGTACTTC. Amino acids: CASSQPRVETQYF.

This clonotype was detected ten times or more. The chain joins TRBV20-1 to TRBJ2-7; the match to TRBD2 covers 11 bases. The V and J ends lost 1 base and 4 bases, in that order; junction bases with no gene match: 9. This CDR3 comprises 16 residues. Germline V gene sequence: CDR1 DFQATT, CDR2 SNEGSKA (reference sequence). CDR3 sequence reads: CSARVAGGQIEYEQYF. The CDR3 bases are TGCAGTGCTAGAGTAGCGGGGGGGCAAATCGAATACGAGCAGTACTTC.

The sample holds a few counts of this clonotype. J is TRBJ1-4 and V is TRBV5-1; 8 nucleotides align to TRBD1. The CDR3 has 14 amino acids. The V gene's germline CDR1 is SGHRS and CDR2 YFSETQ. With 4 bases clipped from V and 4 bases from J, the junction kept 3 bases outside the gene matches. The DNA of the CDR3 is TGCGCCAGCAGCGAAACAGGGGGTAATGAAAAACTGTTTTTT. Protein product: CASSETGGNEKLFF.

This clonotype showed up many times. This chain uses TRBV7-6 with TRBJ2-7; 12 bases align to TRBD2. There are 16 residues in the CDR3. The ends lost 5 bases at V and 4 bases at J; junction bases unmatched: 9. Looked up from germline, CDR1 is SGHVS and CDR2 is FNYEAQ. CDR3 sequence (DNA): TGTGCCAGCAGCCCCCAGGCTAGCGGGGGGGGTTACGAGCAGTACTTC. This translates into CASSPQASGGGYEQYF.

The genes are TRBV6-2 or TRBV6-3 and TRBJ2-3, with TRBD2 matching over 7 bases. CDR1 and CDR2 (germline): MNHEY, SVGEGT. V shed 2 bases, J shed 6 bases, and the junction held 8 bases outside the gene matches. The CDR3 covers 15 residues. CDR3 loop: CASSYGGGYDDTQYF. CDR3 nucleotides: TGTGCCAGCAGTTACGGGGGGGGATACGACGATACGCAGTATTTT.

This clonotype was recorded at least ten times. The chain carries TRBV12-3 or TRBV12-4 and TRBJ2-1; D perhaps matches TRBD2 (6 bases). Trimming took 6 bases from V and 12 from J, leaving 15 bases between them. The CDR3 has 12 residues. The DNA for the CDR3 is TGTGCCAGCAGCCGAGGGACTGGAAGGCAGTTCTTC. Its protein product is CASSRGTGRQFF.

The J gene is TRBJ2-3, the V gene TRBV20-1; the match to TRBD2 covers 7 bases. The CDR3 length is 15 residues. V lost 0 bases and J lost 0; bases outside the gene matches: 3. Germline CDR1 reads DFQATT; CDR2 reads SNEGSKA (reference sequence). The CDR3 protein is CSARDPTSSTDTQYF. CDR3 DNA sequence: TGCAGTGCTAGAGACCCGACTAGCAGCACAGATACGCAGTATTTT.

In its sample, this clonotype was seen a few times. V is TRBV5-1 and J is TRBJ1-6; no clear D gene. Germline V gives CDR1 SGHRS, CDR2 YFSETQ. CDR3 length: 16 amino acids. Trimming removed 1 base at V and 5 bases at J, with 13 bases between. The CDR3 region has the DNA TGCGCCAGCAGCTTGCGTGGTCCAGTAGATAATTCACCCCTCCACTTT. It translates to CASSLRGPVDNSPLHF. Combining the CDR3 with reference TRBV5-1 and TRBJ1-6 gives the whole variable domain KAGVTQTPRYLIKTRGQQVTLSCSPISGHRSVSWYQQTPGQGLQFLFEYFSETQRNKGNFPGRFSGRQFSNSRSEMNVSTLELGDSALYLCASSLRGPVDNSPLHFGNGTRLTVT.

Only a few counts were recorded for this clonotype. The V and J genes are TRBV3-1 and TRBJ2-6; D not certain. Per the germline V gene, CDR1 is LGHDT and CDR2 is YNNKEL (reference sequence). The CDR3 runs 14 residues. Trimming took 7 bases from V and 0 from J, leaving 7 bases between them. CDR3 sequence (DNA): TGTGCCAGCACCGGAGCCTCTGGGGCCAACGTCCTGACTTTC. It codes for CASTGASGANVLTF.

The gene calls are TRBV20-1 and TRBJ2-7; D is possibly TRBD1 (6 bases). Trimming cost V 6 bases and J 2 bases, with 14 bases left between them. Germline V gives CDR1 DFQATT, CDR2 SNEGSKA (reference sequence). The CDR3 runs to 13 residues. In nucleotides, the CDR3 is TGCAGTGCAACTAGGACAGATCCCTACGAGCAGTACTTC. This encodes CSATRTDPYEQYF.

The chain is built from TRBV20-1 and TRBJ2-3; TRBD2 aligns across 11 bases. This CDR3 comprises 14 residues. The germline V gene has CDR1 DFQATT and CDR2 SNEGSKA (reference sequence). V lost 6 bases, J lost 3 bases, and 5 bases stayed unmatched. The CDR3 here is CSAETSGVTDTQYF. The CDR3 region has the DNA TGCAGTGCCGAGACTAGCGGGGTGACAGATACGCAGTATTTT.

This clonotype turned up a few times. The V call is TRBV25-1, the J call TRBJ2-2; D is ambiguous. The V and J ends lost 4 bases and 5 bases respectively, with 5 bases between them. CDR3 length: 12 residues. From germline, CDR1 is MGHDK and CDR2 SYGVNS. The CDR3 DNA reads as TGTGCCAGCAGTGTTTGGACCGGGGAGCTGTTTTTT. It codes for CASSVWTGELFF.

This clonotype appeared many times. The chain is built from TRBV18 and TRBJ2-3; 8 positions agree with TRBD1. CDR1 KGHSH and CDR2 LQKENI come from the germline V gene. There are 14 residues in the CDR3. Trimming removed 5 bases from V and 2 bases from J; junction bases left unmatched: 3. Here the CDR3 reads CASSKTGATDTQYF. CDR3 nucleotide sequence: TGTGCCAGCTCAAAGACAGGGGCCACAGATACGCAGTATTTT.

V gene TRBV6-1 combines with J gene TRBJ2-7, with 7 bases matching TRBD2. This CDR3 has 14 residues. The germline gives CDR1 MNHNS, CDR2 SASEGT. J gave up 3 bases and V 7 bases, and 9 bases lay outside the gene matches. CDR3 bases: TGTGCCAGCACCTCCCAGCGGGGATTCTACGAGCAGTACTTC. Amino acids: CASTSQRGFYEQYF.

The CDR3 reads CASSLGTVNTEAFF. The DNA of the CDR3 is TGTGCCAGCAGCCTGGGGACTGTGAACACTGAAGCTTTCTTT. The chain combines TRBV9 with TRBJ1-1, with D perhaps matching TRBD1 (5 bases). Germline loops: CDR1 SGDLS, CDR2 YYNGEE. This CDR3 region has 14 residues. Between the trimmed V and J ends, which lost 4 bases and 0 bases, there was a span of 10 bases.

The V gene is TRBV6-6, the J gene TRBJ1-5; no definite D call. Germline lookup yields CDR1 MNHNY and CDR2 SVGAGI (reference sequence). V was trimmed by 4 bases and J by 2 bases, leaving 9 bases between them. This CDR3 is 14 amino acids long. CDR3 in DNA: TGTGCCAGCAGTTCGCGTCCGGGCAATCAGCCCCAGCATTTT. Its translation: CASSSRPGNQPQHF.

The chain joins TRBV2 to TRBJ1-2, with 7 bases aligning to TRBD1. Germline CDR1 is SNHLY and CDR2 is FYNNEI. Losses at the gene ends were 6 bases for V and 3 bases for J; bases not matched to a gene: 4. This CDR3 is built from 13 residues. For the CDR3, the DNA is TGTGCCAGCAGAAAGGGGGCGGACTATGGCTACACCTTC. Translating gives CASRKGADYGYTF.

There are a few counts of this clonotype. The chain carries TRBV12-3 or TRBV12-4 and TRBJ2-3; unclear D gene. This CDR3 contains 12 residues. V was trimmed by 6 bases and J by 4 bases, leaving 8 bases between them. CDR3 nucleotide sequence: TGTGCCAGCAGCCATATCCCAGATACGCAGTATTTT. Its protein is CASSHIPDTQYF.

In its sample, this clonotype was seen many times. V gene TRBV7-6 combines with J gene TRBJ2-3; perhaps TRBD1 as D (6 bases). Germline V gene data show CDR1 as SGHVS and CDR2 as FNYEAQ. CDR3 size: 16 residues. Trimming removed 5 bases from V and 0 bases from J, with 15 bases in between. CDR3 loop: CASSRNPQGSTDTQYF. DNA of the CDR3: TGTGCCAGCAGCCGAAACCCACAGGGAAGCACAGATACGCAGTATTTT.

V is TRBV5-1 and J is TRBJ2-4; D is perhaps TRBD1 or TRBD2 (5 bases each). The V gene lost 0 bases and the J gene lost 5 bases, with 15 bases spanning the gap. In germline, CDR1 is SGHRS, CDR2 YFSETQ. The CDR3 consists of 16 residues. Here the CDR3 DNA reads TGCGCCAGCAGCTTGGCTCTCTCCGGGACGGAAAACATTCAGTACTTC. Amino acid sequence: CASSLALSGTENIQYF. Full variable domain (missing parts from reference TRBV5-1 and TRBJ2-4): KAGVTQTPRYLIKTRGQQVTLSCSPISGHRSVSWYQQTPGQGLQFLFEYFSETQRNKGNFPGRFSGRQFSNSRSEMNVSTLELGDSALYLCASSLALSGTENIQYFGAGTRLSVL.

The rearrangement joins TRBV7-9 to TRBJ1-1; D is uncertain. V was clipped by 3 bases and J by 1 base, with 12 bases between them. This CDR3 is 15 amino acids long. In germline, CDR1 is SEHNR, CDR2 FQNEAQ (reference sequence). The CDR3 reads CASSFYNSPNTEAFF. For the CDR3, the DNA is TGTGCCAGCAGCTTTTATAACAGCCCGAACACTGAAGCTTTCTTT.

This rearrangement joins TRBV5-1 to TRBJ2-1; TRBD1 agrees at 8 bases. Germline-derived CDR1 and CDR2 are SGHRS and YFSETQ. The length of the CDR3 is 15 residues. Trimming removed 0 bases from V and 6 bases from J; junction bases left unmatched: 5. The DNA of the CDR3 is TGCGCCAGCAGCTTGGTAGGGACAGGTCTCAATGAGCAGTTCTTC. Translation gives CASSLVGTGLNEQFF. Supplemented by reference TRBV5-1 and TRBJ2-1, the full variable domain reads KAGVTQTPRYLIKTRGQQVTLSCSPISGHRSVSWYQQTPGQGLQFLFEYFSETQRNKGNFPGRFSGRQFSNSRSEMNVSTLELGDSALYLCASSLVGTGLNEQFFGPGTRLTVL.

This CDR3 reads CASSGTSGRFTGELFF. CDR3 bases: TGCGCCAGCAGCGGGACTAGCGGGAGGTTCACCGGGGAGCTGTTTTTT. This chain connects TRBV5-1 to TRBJ2-2; 15 bases align to TRBD2. The CDR3 is 16 residues long. V shed 4 bases, J shed 4 bases, and the junction held 2 bases outside the gene matches. The germline CDR1 and CDR2 sequences are SGHRS and YFSETQ.

This clonotype was seen ten or more times. The chain couples TRBV28 to TRBJ2-1; 9 positions agree with TRBD1. In germline, CDR1 is MDHEN, CDR2 SYDVKM. Trimming at V came to 10 bases and at J to 8 bases, leaving 12 bases not matched to a gene. This CDR3 is built from 14 residues. The CDR3 nucleotides are TGTGCCACCGCCCCCGGGACAGGGCGCCATGAGCAGTTCTTC. Residues: CATAPGTGRHEQFF.

This clonotype was observed a handful of times. The rearrangement joins TRBV5-1 to TRBJ2-7; D may be TRBD2 (5 bases). V dropped 2 bases and J dropped 2 bases, with 11 bases sitting between them. This CDR3 spans 14 amino acids. Per the germline V gene, CDR1 is SGHRS and CDR2 is YFSETQ. Here the CDR3 DNA reads TGCGCCAGCAGCTTCTTAGCGCCACCCTACGAGCAGTACTTC. This sequence encodes CASSFLAPPYEQYF.